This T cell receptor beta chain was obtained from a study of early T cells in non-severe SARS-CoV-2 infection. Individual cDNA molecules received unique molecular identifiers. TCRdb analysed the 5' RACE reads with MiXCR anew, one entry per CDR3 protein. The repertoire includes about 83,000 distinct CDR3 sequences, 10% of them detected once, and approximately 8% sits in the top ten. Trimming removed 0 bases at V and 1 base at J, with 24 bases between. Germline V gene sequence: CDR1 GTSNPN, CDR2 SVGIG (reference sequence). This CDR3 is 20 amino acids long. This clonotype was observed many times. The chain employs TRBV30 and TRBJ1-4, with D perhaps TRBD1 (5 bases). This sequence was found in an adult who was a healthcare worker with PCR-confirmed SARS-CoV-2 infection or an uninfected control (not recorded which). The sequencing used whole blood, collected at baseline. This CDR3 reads CAWSVPSEWDPWQTNEKLFF. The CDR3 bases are TGTGCCTGGAGTGTACCATCAGAGTGGGACCCCTGGCAAACTAATGAAAAACTGTTTTTT.